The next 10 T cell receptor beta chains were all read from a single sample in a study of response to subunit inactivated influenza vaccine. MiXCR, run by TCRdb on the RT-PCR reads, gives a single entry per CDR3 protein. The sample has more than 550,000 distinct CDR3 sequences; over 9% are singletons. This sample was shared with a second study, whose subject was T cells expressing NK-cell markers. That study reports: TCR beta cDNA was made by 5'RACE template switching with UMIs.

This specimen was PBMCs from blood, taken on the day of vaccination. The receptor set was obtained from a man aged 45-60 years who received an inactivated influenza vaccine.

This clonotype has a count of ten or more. The CDR3 region has the DNA TGCGCCAGCAGCCAGGGGGCTGGGGCCAACGTCCTGACTTTC. As protein: CASSQGAGANVLTF. The chain recombines TRBV5-1 with TRBJ2-6; 7 bases map to TRBD1. This CDR3 is built from 14 residues. The ends lost 4 bases at V and 2 bases at J; junction bases unmatched: 0. Germline V lookup: CDR1 SGHRS, CDR2 YFSETQ.

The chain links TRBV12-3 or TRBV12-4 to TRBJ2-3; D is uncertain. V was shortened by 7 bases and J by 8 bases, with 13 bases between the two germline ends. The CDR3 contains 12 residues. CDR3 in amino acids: CASKMDLGTQYF. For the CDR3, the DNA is TGTGCCAGCAAGATGGATTTGGGTACGCAGTATTTT.

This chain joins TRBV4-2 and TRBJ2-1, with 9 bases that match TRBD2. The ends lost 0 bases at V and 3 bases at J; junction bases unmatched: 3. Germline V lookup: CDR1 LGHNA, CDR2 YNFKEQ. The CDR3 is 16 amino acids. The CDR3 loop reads CASSQEVAGVYNEQFF. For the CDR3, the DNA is TGTGCCAGCAGCCAAGAAGTAGCGGGGGTCTACAATGAGCAGTTCTTC.

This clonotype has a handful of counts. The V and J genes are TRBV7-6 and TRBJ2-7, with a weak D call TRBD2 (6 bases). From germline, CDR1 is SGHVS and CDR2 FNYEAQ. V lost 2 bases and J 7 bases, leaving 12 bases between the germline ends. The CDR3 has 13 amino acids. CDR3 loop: CASSLYPAGEQYF. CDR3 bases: TGTGCCAGCAGCTTATATCCTGCGGGGGAGCAGTACTTC.

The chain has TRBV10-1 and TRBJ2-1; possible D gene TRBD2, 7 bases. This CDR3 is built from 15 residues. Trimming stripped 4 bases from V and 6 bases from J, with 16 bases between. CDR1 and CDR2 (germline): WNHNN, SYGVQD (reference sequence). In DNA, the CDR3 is TGCGCCAGCAGTGGTGACGGGGGGCCTAGCAATGAGCAGTTCTTC. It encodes CASSGDGGPSNEQFF.

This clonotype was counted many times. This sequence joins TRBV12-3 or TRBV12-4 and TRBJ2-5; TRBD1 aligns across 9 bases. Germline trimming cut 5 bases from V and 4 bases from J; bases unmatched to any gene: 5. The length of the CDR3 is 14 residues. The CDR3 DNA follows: TGTGCCAGCAGTCCCGGGACAGGGAGAGAGACCCAGTACTTC. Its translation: CASSPGTGRETQYF.

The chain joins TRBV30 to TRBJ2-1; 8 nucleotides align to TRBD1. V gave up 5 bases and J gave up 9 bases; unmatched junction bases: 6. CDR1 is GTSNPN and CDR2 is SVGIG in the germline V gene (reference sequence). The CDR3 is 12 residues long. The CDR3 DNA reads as TGTGCCTGGGACAGGGGTACAGGTGAGCAGTTCTTC. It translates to CAWDRGTGEQFF.

DNA for the CDR3: TGCAGTGCCTCCGGACTAGCGGGGGACCAAGAGACCCAGTACTTC. Translation: CSASGLAGDQETQYF. The rearrangement uses TRBV20-1 and TRBJ2-5; 13 nucleotides agree with TRBD2. CDR1 and CDR2 (germline): DFQATT, SNEGSKA (reference sequence). V dropped 6 bases and J dropped 0; count of bases not matched to a gene: 4. The CDR3 is 15 amino acids.

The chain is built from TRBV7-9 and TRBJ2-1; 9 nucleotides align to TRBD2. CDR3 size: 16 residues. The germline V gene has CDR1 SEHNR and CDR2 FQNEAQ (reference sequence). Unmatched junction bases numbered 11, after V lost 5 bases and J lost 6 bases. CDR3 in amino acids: CASSDDERGAGNEQFF. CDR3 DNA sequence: TGTGCCAGCAGCGACGATGAGCGGGGGGCGGGCAATGAGCAGTTCTTC.

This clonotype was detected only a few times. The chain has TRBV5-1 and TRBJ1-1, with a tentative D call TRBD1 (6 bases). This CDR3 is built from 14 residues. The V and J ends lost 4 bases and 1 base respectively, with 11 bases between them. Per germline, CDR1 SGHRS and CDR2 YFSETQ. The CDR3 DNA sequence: TGCGCCAGCAGCACGGGACAAGAGAACACTGAAGCTTTCTTT. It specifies CASSTGQENTEAFF. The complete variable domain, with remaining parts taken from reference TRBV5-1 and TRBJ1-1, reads KAGVTQTPRYLIKTRGQQVTLSCSPISGHRSVSWYQQTPGQGLQFLFEYFSETQRNKGNFPGRFSGRQFSNSRSEMNVSTLELGDSALYLCASSTGQENTEAFFGQGTRLTVV.